Listed below are T cell receptor beta chains from one sample, sequenced in a study of cytomegalovirus exposure and HLA in healthy donors. Measured with immunoSEQ multiplex PCR; TCRdb has only the in-frame clones, and not every one. The sample records about 40,000 clones, roughly half being singletons. Sequenced: PBMCs. Receptors originate from a human donor in good health. Each CDR3 is given with its conserved first and last residue. A D gene is named only where the DNA matches it firmly. Clone size is not always given. Where it is, it says once, few, many or a class for expanded clones.

v_gene	j_gene	abundance	d_gene	CDR3nt	CDR3aa
TRBV7-9	TRBJ2-1	.	TRBD2	TGTGCCAGCAGCTTAAAGGGAGCGGGGGGGCTCCATGAGCAGTTCTTC	CASSLKGAGGLHEQFF
TRBV7-2	TRBJ2-5	.	.	TGTGCCAGCAGCTTGGGGGGCCAAGAGACCCAGTACTTC	CASSLGGQETQYF
TRBV6-6	TRBJ1-1	.	.	TGTGCCAGCAGGCGGTTAGAGGGGAGGACTGAAGCTTTCTTT	CASRRLEGRTEAFF
TRBV5-4	TRBJ1-1	.	.	TGTGCCAGCAGGGGAGCGGACAGTACTAGGAACACTGAAGCTTTCTTT	CASRGADSTRNTEAFF
TRBV29-1	TRBJ2-1	.	TRBD2	TGCAGCGTTGGGACTAGCGGGGGGGCGATCAATGAGCAGTTCTTC	CSVGTSGGAINEQFF
TRBV5-1	TRBJ2-1	few	TRBD2	TGCGCCAGCAGCGCCCACCTAGCGGGGGCTTACAATGAGCAGTTCTTC	CASSAHLAGAYNEQFF
TRBV4-3	TRBJ1-5	.	.	TGCGCCAGCAGCCTTGAAGGTGGCGGGAATCAGCCCCAGCATTTT	CASSLEGGGNQPQHF
TRBV18	TRBJ1-4	.	.	TGTGCCAGCTCACCGACCGGGAAAGGTGGTGAAAAACTGTTTTTT	CASSPTGKGGEKLFF
TRBV27	TRBJ2-4	.	TRBD2	TGTGCCAGCAGTTCCTGGACTAGCGGGAAACGAAACATTCAGTACTTC	CASSSWTSGKRNIQYF
TRBV11-3	TRBJ2-1	.	TRBD2	TGTGCCAGCAGCCTCTCGCGGGGGGACTACAATGAGCAGTTCTTC	CASSLSRGDYNEQFF
TRBV29-1	TRBJ1-1	once	.	TGCAGCGTTGAAGGCCCTTCGGGTAAGAACACTGAAGCTTTCTTT	CSVEGPSGKNTEAFF
TRBV13	TRBJ1-4	few	.	TGTGCCAGCAGCCCTCAGGGAAGTGAAAAACTGTTTTTT	CASSPQGSEKLFF
TRBV29-1	TRBJ1-3	.	.	TGCAGCGTTGCTCGGACTACCTCTGGAAACACCATATATTTT	CSVARTTSGNTIYF
TRBV7-9	TRBJ2-3	.	TRBD1	TGTGCCAGCAGCTTAGTCGGGACAGCGACAGATACGCAGTATTTT	CASSLVGTATDTQYF
TRBV5-5	TRBJ2-5	.	TRBD1	TGTGCCAGCAGCCGTTTCGACAGGGGCCTTGAGACCCAGTACTTC	CASSRFDRGLETQYF
TRBV6-5	TRBJ1-5	.	.	TGTGCCAGCAGTGAGGGAGTGGGGTCGCCCCAGCATTTT	CASSEGVGSPQHF
TRBV5-8	TRBJ1-5	.	.	TGTGCCAGCAGCTTGTTGACAGGCAATCAGCCCCAGCATTTT	CASSLLTGNQPQHF
TRBV27	TRBJ1-5	.	.	TGTGCCACCGCGGGTTCGAGCCATCAGCCCCAGCATTTT	CATAGSSHQPQHF
TRBV19	TRBJ1-1	few	.	TGTGCCAGTAGACCCAGACAGCACATCATGAACACTGAAGCTTTCTTT	CASRPRQHIMNTEAFF
TRBV19	TRBJ2-1	.	TRBD2	TGTGCCAGTACCGGAAGGGCTAGCGGTTCGTACAATGAGCAGTTCTTC	CASTGRASGSYNEQFF
TRBV11-3	TRBJ2-2	.	.	TGTGCCAGCAGTGCGGGGCCCAACACCGGGGAGCTGTTTTTT	CASSAGPNTGELFF
TRBV5-1	TRBJ2-3	.	TRBD2	TGCGCCAGCAGCTATCTAGCGGGAGAGGGTACGCAGTATTTT	CASSYLAGEGTQYF
TRBV18	TRBJ1-2	once	TRBD1	TGTGCCAGCTCACGCTCGGGCGGGACAGGGGATTATGGCTACACCTTC	CASSRSGGTGDYGYTF
TRBV2	TRBJ1-1	.	TRBD1	TGTGCCAGCAGGGGGACAGGGCGCAATGCTTTCTTT	CASRGTGRNAFF
TRBV2	TRBJ1-5	.	.	TGTGCCAGCAGTGGGCGGCAGCTTAGCAATCAGCCCCAGAATTTT	CASSGRQLSNQPQNF
TRBV5-5	TRBJ1-3	.	.	TGTGCCAGCAGCCGGGAGGTAGCGCTGGCCGGTGGAAACACCATATATTTT	CASSREVALAGGNTIYF
TRBV7-2	TRBJ2-7	.	TRBD2	TGTGCCAGCAGCTCGGGACTAGGTTCCTACGATAGGTACTTC	CASSSGLGSYDRYF
TRBV5-6	TRBJ2-3	.	TRBD2	TGTGCCAGCAGCCGCGGGGGGGCCGGCACAGATACGCAGTATTTT	CASSRGGAGTDTQYF
TRBV19	TRBJ2-3	.	.	TGTGCCACCTCCCAGGGGTGGCGTACAAGGACAGATACGCAGTATTTT	CATSQGWRTRTDTQYF
TRBV7-2	TRBJ1-4	.	.	TGTGCCAGCAGCTTAGGCCAATGGGGGGGAACTAATGAAAAACTGTTTTTT	CASSLGQWGGTNEKLFF
TRBV4-3	TRBJ2-2	.	TRBD2	TGCGCCAGCAGCCAATTTAGCGGGGGCTCGAACGGGGAGCTGTTTTTT	CASSQFSGGSNGELFF
TRBV27	TRBJ2-2	.	TRBD2	TGTGCCAGCAGTCCCGTCGGACTAGCGGGCCTGAACACCGGGGAGCTGTTTTTT	CASSPVGLAGLNTGELFF
TRBV7-3	TRBJ1-1	.	.	TGTGCCAGCAGCCTACTTCAGACCCAGGGGACTGAAGCTTTCTTT	CASSLLQTQGTEAFF
TRBV4-2	TRBJ2-7	.	TRBD2	TGTGCCAGCAGCCAAGATTTGCTAGCGGCGGGTTACGAGCAGTACTTC	CASSQDLLAAGYEQYF
TRBV6-4	TRBJ2-3	.	TRBD1	TGTGCCAGCAGCGAACAGGGGGCCGGAGATACGCAGTATTTT	CASSEQGAGDTQYF
TRBV18	TRBJ2-5	.	.	TGTGCCAGCTCGCCTACAGGGTACCAAGAGACCCAGTACTTC	CASSPTGYQETQYF
TRBV27	TRBJ2-3	few	TRBD1	TGTGCCAGCAGTTCTATCGGGACAGGGGGCACAGATACGCAGTATTTT	CASSSIGTGGTDTQYF
TRBV7-9	TRBJ2-3	.	TRBD2	TGTGCCAGCAGCCCACTAGCGGGGCGCACAGATACGCAGTATTTT	CASSPLAGRTDTQYF
TRBV7-2	TRBJ1-2	.	TRBD1	TGTGCCAGCAGCTTAGGACAGGGGGTCTATGGCTACACCTTC	CASSLGQGVYGYTF
TRBV19	TRBJ2-3	.	TRBD2	TGTGCCAGTGGGGGGACTAGCGGATTCACAGATACGCAGTATTTT	CASGGTSGFTDTQYF
TRBV7-3	TRBJ1-4	few	TRBD1	TGTGCCAGCAGCTTATCAGGGGGGCCTAATGAAAAACTGTTTTTT	CASSLSGGPNEKLFF
TRBV5-1	TRBJ2-1	few	TRBD2	TGCGCCAGCAGCTCCCTCGGACTAGCGGCCTACAATGAGCAGTTCTTC	CASSSLGLAAYNEQFF
TRBV7-9	TRBJ1-4	.	.	TGTGCCAGCAGCTTTTGGAGCCCGACTAATGAAAAACTGTTTTTT	CASSFWSPTNEKLFF
TRBV18	TRBJ1-1	.	TRBD1	TGTGCCAGCTCACCCATGGGGACAGAGAACACTGAAGCTTTCTTT	CASSPMGTENTEAFF
TRBV6-4	TRBJ2-1	.	.	TGTGCCAGCTCCCCCTCGGGGGTGGGACGGGACAATGAGCAGTTCTTC	CASSPSGVGRDNEQFF
TRBV4-2	TRBJ1-4	.	TRBD1	TGTGCCAGCAGCCAAGAGCGCTCCGGCCGGGGACAGGCGAAAGATAATGAAAAACTGTTTTTT	CASSQERSGRGQAKDNEKLFF
TRBV5-4	TRBJ2-1	few	TRBD2	TGTGCCAGCAGCTTTTCGGCTAGCGGGGAATATGAGCAGTTCTTC	CASSFSASGEYEQFF
TRBV2	TRBJ1-6	.	TRBD1	TGTGCCAGCAGCTCGACAGGGGGCTTTGGAAATTCACCCCTCCACTTT	CASSSTGGFGNSPLHF